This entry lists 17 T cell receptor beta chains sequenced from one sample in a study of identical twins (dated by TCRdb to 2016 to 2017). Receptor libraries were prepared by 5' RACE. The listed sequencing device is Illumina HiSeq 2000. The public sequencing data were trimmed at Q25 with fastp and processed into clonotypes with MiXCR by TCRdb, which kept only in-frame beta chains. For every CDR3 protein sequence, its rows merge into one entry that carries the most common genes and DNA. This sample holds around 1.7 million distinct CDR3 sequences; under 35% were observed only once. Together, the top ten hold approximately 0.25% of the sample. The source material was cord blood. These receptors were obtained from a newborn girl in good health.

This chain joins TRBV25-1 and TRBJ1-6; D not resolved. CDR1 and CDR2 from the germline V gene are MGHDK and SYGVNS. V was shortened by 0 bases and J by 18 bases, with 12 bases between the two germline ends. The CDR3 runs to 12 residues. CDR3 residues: CASSEYGVGSHF. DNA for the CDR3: TGTGCCAGCAGTGAATATGGAGTAGGCTCCCACTTT. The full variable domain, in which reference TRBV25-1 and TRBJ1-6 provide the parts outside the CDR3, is EADIYQTPRYLVIGTGKKITLECSQTMGHDKMYWYQQDPGMELHLIHYSYGVNSTEKGDLSSESTVSRIRTEHFPLTLESARPSHTSQYLCASSEYGVGSHFGNGTRLTVT.

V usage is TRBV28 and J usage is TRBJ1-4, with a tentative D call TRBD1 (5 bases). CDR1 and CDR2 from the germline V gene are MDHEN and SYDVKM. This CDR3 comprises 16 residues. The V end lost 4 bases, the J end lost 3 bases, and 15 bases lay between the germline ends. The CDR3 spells CASSSHQGPANEKLFF. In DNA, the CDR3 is TGTGCCAGCAGTTCTCACCAGGGACCAGCTAATGAAAAACTGTTTTTT.

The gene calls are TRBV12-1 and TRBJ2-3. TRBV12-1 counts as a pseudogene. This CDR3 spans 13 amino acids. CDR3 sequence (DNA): TGTGCCAGCCATGAACCTAACCTGGGTACGCAGTATTTT. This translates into CASHEPNLGTQYF.

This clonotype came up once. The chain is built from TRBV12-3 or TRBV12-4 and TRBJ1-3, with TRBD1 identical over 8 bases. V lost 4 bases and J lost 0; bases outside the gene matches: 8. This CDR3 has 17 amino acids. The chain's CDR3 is CASSSDRDNPSGNTIYF. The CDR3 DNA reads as TGTGCCAGCAGTTCGGACAGGGATAACCCCTCTGGAAACACCATATATTTT.

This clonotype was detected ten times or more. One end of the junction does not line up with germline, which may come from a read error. The CDR3 loop reads CASSLQGATEAFF. The CDR3 DNA reads TGTGCCAGCAGCTTACAGGGGGCCACTGAAGCTTTCTTT. V is TRBV5-1 and J is TRBJ1-1, with TRBD1 matching over 9 bases. CDR1 and CDR2 (germline): SGHRS, YFSETQ. The CDR3 length is 13 residues.

CDR3 protein: CASSLLAGQDYEQYF. The CDR3 nucleotides read TGCGCCAGCAGCTTACTTGCTGGGCAGGACTACGAGCAGTACTTC. The chain joins TRBV5-1 to TRBJ2-7; D is undetermined. Trimming left V 2 bases short and J 3 bases short, with 15 bases between. The CDR3 extends over 15 amino acids. Germline V lookup: CDR1 SGHRS, CDR2 YFSETQ.

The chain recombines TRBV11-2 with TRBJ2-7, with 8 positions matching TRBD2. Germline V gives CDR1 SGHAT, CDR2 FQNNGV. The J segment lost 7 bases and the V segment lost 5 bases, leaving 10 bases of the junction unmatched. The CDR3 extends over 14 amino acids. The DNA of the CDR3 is TGTGCCAGCAGCCCGGGACTAGTTTACAATGAGCAGTACTTC. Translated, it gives CASSPGLVYNEQYF.

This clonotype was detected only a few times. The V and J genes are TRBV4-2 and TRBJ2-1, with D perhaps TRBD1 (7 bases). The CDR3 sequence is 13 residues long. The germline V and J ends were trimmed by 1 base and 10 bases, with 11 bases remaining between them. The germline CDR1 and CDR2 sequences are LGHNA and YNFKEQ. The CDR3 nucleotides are TGTGCCAGCAGCCAAGCACAGGGGAGGGAGCAGTTCTTC. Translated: CASSQAQGREQFF.

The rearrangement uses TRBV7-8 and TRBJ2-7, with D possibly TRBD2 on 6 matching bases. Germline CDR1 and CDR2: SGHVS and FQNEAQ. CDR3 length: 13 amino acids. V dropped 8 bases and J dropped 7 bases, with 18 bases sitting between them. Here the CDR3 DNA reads TGTGCCAGCGTGGACTACTCATCGGGAGAGCAGTACTTC. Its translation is CASVDYSSGEQYF.

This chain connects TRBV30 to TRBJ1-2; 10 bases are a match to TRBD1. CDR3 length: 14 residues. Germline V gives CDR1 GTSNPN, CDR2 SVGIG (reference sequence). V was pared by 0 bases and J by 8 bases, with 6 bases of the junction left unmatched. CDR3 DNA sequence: TGTGCCTGGAGTGTACGGGGGACAGGGGAAGGCTACACCTTC. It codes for CAWSVRGTGEGYTF.

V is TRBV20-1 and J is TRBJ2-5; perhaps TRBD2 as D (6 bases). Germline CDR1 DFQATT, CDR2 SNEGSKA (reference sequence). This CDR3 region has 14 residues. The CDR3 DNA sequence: TGCATTACTAGCCCCTTGGTTCTACAAGAGACCCAGTACTTC. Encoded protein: CITSPLVLQETQYF.

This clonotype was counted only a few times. The CDR3 DNA is TGCGCCAGCAGCAAGGACCCAGGTTATGGCTACACCTTC. Its translation: CASSKDPGYGYTF. The V and J genes are TRBV5-1 and TRBJ1-2; D remains unclear. Germline values: CDR1 SGHRS, CDR2 YFSETQ. V lost 4 bases to trimming and J lost 5 bases, with 12 bases between them. CDR3 length equals 13 residues. The variable domain in full, completed from reference TRBV5-1 and TRBJ1-2, reads KAGVTQTPRYLIKTRGQQVTLSCSPISGHRSVSWYQQTPGQGLQFLFEYFSETQRNKGNFPGRFSGRQFSNSRSEMNVSTLELGDSALYLCASSKDPGYGYTFGSGTRLTVV.

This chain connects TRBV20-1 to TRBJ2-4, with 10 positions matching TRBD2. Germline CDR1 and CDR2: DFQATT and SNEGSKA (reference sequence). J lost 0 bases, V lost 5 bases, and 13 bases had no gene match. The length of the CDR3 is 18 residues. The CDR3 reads CSAPPSGRAYVAKNIQYF. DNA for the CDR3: TGCAGTGCTCCCCCCAGCGGGAGGGCCTACGTAGCCAAAAACATTCAGTACTTC.

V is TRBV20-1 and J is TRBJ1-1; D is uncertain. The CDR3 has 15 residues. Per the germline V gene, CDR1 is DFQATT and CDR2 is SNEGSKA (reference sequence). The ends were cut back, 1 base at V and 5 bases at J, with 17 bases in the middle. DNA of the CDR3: TGCAGTGCTAGAGTATTGTATAAGGGAGGGACTGAAGCTTTCTTT. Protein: CSARVLYKGGTEAFF.

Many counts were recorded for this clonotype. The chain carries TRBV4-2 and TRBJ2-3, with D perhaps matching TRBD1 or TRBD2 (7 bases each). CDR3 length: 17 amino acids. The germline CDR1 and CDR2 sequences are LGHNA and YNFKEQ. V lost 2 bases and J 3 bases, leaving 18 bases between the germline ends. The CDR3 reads CASSQFANQGGTDTQYF. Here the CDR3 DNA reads TGTGCCAGCAGCCAATTCGCAAACCAGGGGGGGACAGATACGCAGTATTTT.

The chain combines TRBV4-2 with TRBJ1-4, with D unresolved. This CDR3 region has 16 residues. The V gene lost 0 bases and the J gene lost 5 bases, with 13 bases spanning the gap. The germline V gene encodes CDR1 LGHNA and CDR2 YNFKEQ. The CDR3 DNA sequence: TGTGCCAGCAGCCAAGATGGGCCAGGACGGAATGAAAAACTGTTTTTT. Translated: CASSQDGPGRNEKLFF.

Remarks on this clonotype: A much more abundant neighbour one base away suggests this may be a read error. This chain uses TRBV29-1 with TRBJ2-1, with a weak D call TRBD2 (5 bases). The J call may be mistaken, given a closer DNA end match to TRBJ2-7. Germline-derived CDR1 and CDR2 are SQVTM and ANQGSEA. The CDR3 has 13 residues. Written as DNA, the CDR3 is TGCAGCGTTGCGGACTTACCTTACAATGAGCAGTACTTC. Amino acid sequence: CSVADLPYNEQYF.